Listed here are 18 T cell receptor beta chains from one sample, sequenced in a study of shared clonotypes between healthy human individuals. Assay: immunoSEQ multiplex PCR; the TCRdb copy retains only in-frame clones and omits some. The sample contains fewer than 600,000 clones, roughly 77% of which appear only once. The sample was PBMCs. The source is a woman in her thirties or forties in good health. Some clones in this sample may be carry-over from other donors' samples.

The chain is built from TRBV2 and TRBJ2-5; tentatively, D is TRBD1 (6 bases). Germline V gene data show CDR1 as SNHLY and CDR2 as FYNNEI. V shed 5 bases and J shed 5 bases, with 9 bases lying between them. This CDR3 contains 12 residues. Written as DNA, the CDR3 is TGTGCCAGCAGTAACAGGGTTGAGACCCAGTACTTC. The encoded protein is CASSNRVETQYF. Combining the CDR3 with reference TRBV2 and TRBJ2-5 gives the whole variable domain EPEVTQTPSHQVTQMGQEVILRCVPISNHLYFYWYRQILGQKVEFLVSFYNNEISEKSEIFDDQFSVERPDGSNFTLKIRSTKLEDSAMYFCASSNRVETQYFGPGTRLLVL.

This chain links TRBV10-3 with TRBJ1-5; D gene unclear. From germline, CDR1 is ENHRY and CDR2 SYGVKD. This CDR3 has 13 amino acids. V dropped 3 bases and J dropped 7 bases, with 10 bases sitting between them. CDR3 protein: CAISEESGQPQHF. DNA for the CDR3: TGTGCCATCAGTGAAGAGTCCGGCCAGCCCCAGCATTTT.

This chain uses TRBV19 with TRBJ2-1, with 9 nucleotides matching TRBD2. The CDR3 spans 13 residues. Germline V gives CDR1 LNHDA, CDR2 SQIVND (reference sequence). J was trimmed by 3 bases and V by 6 bases; bases with no gene match: 0. CDR3 sequence (DNA): TGTGCCAGTAGGACTAGCGGCTACAATGAGCAGTTCTTC. Translation: CASRTSGYNEQFF.

The rearrangement links TRBV28 to TRBJ1-5; tentative D call: TRBD1 (6 bases). V was shortened by 6 bases and J by 5 bases, with 14 bases between the two germline ends. This CDR3 region has 14 residues. The germline gives CDR1 MDHEN, CDR2 SYDVKM. CDR3 bases: TGTGCCAGCAGACTAGATCAGGGGTATCAGCCCCAGCATTTT. Protein: CASRLDQGYQPQHF.

The rearrangement joins TRBV5-1 to TRBJ1-5; no firm D call. Germline lookup yields CDR1 SGHRS and CDR2 YFSETQ. Trimming cost V 0 bases and J 0 bases, with 10 bases left between them. The CDR3 covers 16 residues. The CDR3 sequence: CASSLDGFYSNQPQHF. The CDR3 DNA is TGCGCCAGCAGCTTGGATGGGTTCTATAGCAATCAGCCCCAGCATTTT.

The rearrangement uses TRBV28 and TRBJ2-2; 10 bases fit TRBD2. V shed 6 bases, J shed 3 bases, and the junction held 10 bases outside the gene matches. CDR1 is MDHEN and CDR2 is SYDVKM in the germline V gene. This CDR3 has 17 amino acids. The DNA for the CDR3 is TGTGCCAGCAGCCCGTTAGGACTAGCGGTTCACACCGGGGAGCTGTTTTTT. Its protein product is CASSPLGLAVHTGELFF.

The V and J genes are TRBV18 and TRBJ2-3; D gene uncertain. The CDR3 length is 11 residues. Per germline, CDR1 KGHSH and CDR2 LQKENI. V shed 2 bases and J shed 6 bases, with 3 bases lying between them. Here the CDR3 reads CASSPRDTQYF. In DNA, the CDR3 is TGTGCCAGCTCACCAAGGGATACGCAGTATTTT. The full variable domain, its missing parts supplied by reference TRBV18 and TRBJ2-3, is NAGVMQNPRHLVRRRGQEARLRCSPMKGHSHVYWYRQLPEEGLKFMVYLQKENIIDESGMPKERFSAEFPKEGPSILRIQQVVRGDSAAYFCASSPRDTQYFGPGTRLTVL.

This chain connects TRBV28 to TRBJ1-5; 7 bases agree with TRBD1. Germline CDR1 reads MDHEN; CDR2 reads SYDVKM. The CDR3 loop spans 16 amino acids. The V gene end was trimmed by 5 bases and the J gene end by 8 bases; junction bases not matched to a gene: 15. The CDR3 loop is CASSPPPGSGGEPQHF. The CDR3 nucleotides are TGTGCCAGCAGTCCACCTCCCGGTTCAGGGGGAGAGCCCCAGCATTTT.

V and J are TRBV9 and TRBJ2-7; TRBD2 aligns across 7 bases. The trim removed 3 bases at V and 4 bases at J, leaving 10 bases unmatched. Germline CDR1 reads SGDLS; CDR2 reads YYNGEE. This CDR3 spans 15 amino acids. The CDR3 nucleotides are TGTGCCAGCAGCGCCCAGGGAGGGCGGGAATACGAGCAGTACTTC. It translates to CASSAQGGREYEQYF.

This clone was detected a few times. Written as DNA, the CDR3 is TGTGCCTGGGCAGGACGGGGCAATCAGCCCCAGCATTTT. It specifies CAWAGRGNQPQHF. The chain uses TRBV30 and TRBJ1-5; unclear D gene. The germline CDR1 and CDR2 sequences are GTSNPN and SVGIG (reference sequence). V lost 5 bases and J 2 bases, leaving 10 bases between the germline ends. The CDR3 spans 13 residues.

V is TRBV9 and J is TRBJ2-1; 11 bases match TRBD2. From germline, CDR1 is SGDLS and CDR2 YYNGEE. The ends lost 4 bases at V and 5 bases at J; junction bases unmatched: 2. The CDR3 is 14 residues long. In DNA form, the CDR3 reads TGTGCCAGCAGCCTGACTAGCGGGGACAATGAGCAGTTCTTC. It codes for CASSLTSGDNEQFF.

The V and J genes are TRBV4-2 and TRBJ1-5; perhaps TRBD1 as D (5 bases). Per the germline V gene, CDR1 is LGHNA and CDR2 is YNFKEQ. Deletions cut 0 bases from V and 4 bases from J, with 19 bases between. The CDR3 totals 18 residues. This chain's CDR3 is CASSQDLYTLGGNQPQHF. The CDR3 nucleotides are TGTGCCAGCAGCCAAGATTTGTACACTCTCGGGGGGAATCAGCCCCAGCATTTT.

J is TRBJ2-7 and V is TRBV11-2; 7 positions match TRBD1. CDR1 is SGHAT and CDR2 is FQNNGV in the germline V gene. The CDR3 runs 15 residues. J lost 3 bases, V lost 0 bases, and 5 bases had no gene match. In nucleotides, the CDR3 is TGTGCCAGCAGCTTAGATCACACAGGGGTCTACGAGCAGTACTTC. Translation: CASSLDHTGVYEQYF.

Of note for this clone: A single base separates this from a much larger clone, so it may be a read error. This same CDR3 is encoded by further DNA sequences in the sample. CDR3 loop: CASSLLGGNQPQHF. The CDR3 DNA follows: TGTGCCAGCAGTTTATTGGGGGGAAATCAGCCCCAGCATTTT. This sequence joins TRBV27 and TRBJ1-5, with D perhaps TRBD1 (5 bases). The CDR3 has 14 amino acids. Germline-derived CDR1 and CDR2 are MNHEY and SMNVEV (reference sequence). V lost 1 base to trimming and J lost 4 bases, with 8 bases between them.

The chain recombines TRBV7-9 with TRBJ1-4, with D unclear. V gave up 5 bases and J gave up 5 bases, with 15 bases separating them. Germline CDR1 reads SEHNR; CDR2 reads FQNEAQ (reference sequence). CDR3 length equals 15 residues. CDR3 sequence: CASSPSGVKNEKLFF. For the CDR3, the DNA is TGTGCCAGCAGCCCAAGCGGGGTTAAAAATGAAAAACTGTTTTTT.

The V gene is TRBV6-4, the J gene TRBJ2-1, with D hard to call. CDR1 and CDR2 (germline): MRHNA, SNTAGT. This CDR3 region has 15 residues. V was clipped by 2 bases and J by 5 bases, with 13 bases between them. The chain's CDR3 is CASSDGGGSNNEQFF. DNA of the CDR3: TGTGCCAGCAGTGACGGTGGCGGTAGTAACAATGAGCAGTTCTTC.

The chain uses TRBV9 and TRBJ2-5, with 10 bases aligning to TRBD2. Germline trimming cut 4 bases from V and 4 bases from J; bases unmatched to any gene: 16. This CDR3 is built from 18 residues. The V gene's germline CDR1 is SGDLS and CDR2 YYNGEE. The CDR3 nucleotides are TGTGCCAGCAGCCCCGGGGCAGCGGGAGGGGGGATTGGAGAGACCCAGTACTTC. Protein sequence: CASSPGAAGGGIGETQYF.

This clone was found a few times. This sequence joins TRBV15 and TRBJ2-1; TRBD2 matches 7 bases. CDR3 length equals 16 residues. Germline CDR1 is LNHNV and CDR2 is YYDKDF (reference sequence). V trimming: 1 base; J trimming: 7 bases; junction bases outside the gene matches: 10. CDR3 in DNA: TGTGCCACCAGCAGAGGTGGCGGGGGTTCGAGGAATGAGCAGTTCTTC. The encoded protein is CATSRGGGGSRNEQFF.